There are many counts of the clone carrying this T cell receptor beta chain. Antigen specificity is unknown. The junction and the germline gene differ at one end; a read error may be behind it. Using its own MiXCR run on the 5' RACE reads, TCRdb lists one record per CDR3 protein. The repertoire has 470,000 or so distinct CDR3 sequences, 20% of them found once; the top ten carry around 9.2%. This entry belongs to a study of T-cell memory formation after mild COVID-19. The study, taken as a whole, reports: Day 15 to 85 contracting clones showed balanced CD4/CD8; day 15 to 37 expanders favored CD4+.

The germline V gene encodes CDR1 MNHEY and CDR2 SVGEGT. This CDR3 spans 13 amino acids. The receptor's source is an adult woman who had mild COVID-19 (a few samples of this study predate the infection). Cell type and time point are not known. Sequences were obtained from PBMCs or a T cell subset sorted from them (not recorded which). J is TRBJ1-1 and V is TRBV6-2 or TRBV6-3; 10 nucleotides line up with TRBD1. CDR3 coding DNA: TGTGCCAGCAGTGACCCGGGACAGGGGAAGTGGAACTTT. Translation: CASSDPGQGKWNF.